Listed below are T cell receptor beta chains from one sample, sequenced in a study of blood T cell repertoires in COVID-19. The assay was immunoSEQ multiplex PCR, and TCRdb's table has in-frame clones only and misses some. This table holds hundreds of thousands of clones, roughly 85% found once. Sequenced sample: peripheral blood. The receptors come from a woman aged 70-85 years with active or convalescent COVID-19. Both conserved end residues are part of each CDR3. Each record gives: J gene, D gene, clone size, V gene, CDR3 protein, CDR3 DNA. D genes are given only for firm matches. Only some rows state a clone size, as once, few, many or a class for expanded clones.

j_call: TRBJ2-3; d_call: TRBD2; clone_size: .; v_call: TRBV5-4; cdr3_aa: CASSLYSGGAKDTQYF; cdr3_nt: TGTGCCAGCAGCTTGTATAGCGGGGGGGCTAAAGATACGCAGTATTTT
j_call: TRBJ2-7; d_call: TRBD1; clone_size: .; v_call: TRBV19; cdr3_aa: CASSADRSYEQYF; cdr3_nt: TGTGCCAGTAGCGCGGACAGGTCCTACGAGCAGTACTTC
j_call: TRBJ2-1; d_call: .; clone_size: .; v_call: TRBV6-1; cdr3_aa: CASSAGLPSSYNEQFF; cdr3_nt: TGTGCCAGCAGTGCCGGACTACCGAGCTCCTACAATGAGCAGTTCTTC
j_call: TRBJ1-1; d_call: .; clone_size: .; v_call: TRBV29-1; cdr3_aa: CSVVSGEGTEAFF; cdr3_nt: TGCAGCGTTGTTTCAGGTGAGGGCACTGAAGCTTTCTTT
j_call: TRBJ2-5; d_call: .; clone_size: .; v_call: TRBV10-3; cdr3_aa: CATGTGVGGGGETQYF; cdr3_nt: TGTGCCACCGGGACAGGGGTAGGCGGGGGGGGAGAGACCCAGTACTTC
j_call: TRBJ2-5; d_call: TRBD1; clone_size: .; v_call: TRBV10-3; cdr3_aa: CAIARDRGFYGPETQYF; cdr3_nt: TGTGCCATCGCCCGGGACAGGGGGTTTTATGGTCCAGAGACCCAGTACTTC
j_call: TRBJ2-1; d_call: TRBD2; clone_size: .; v_call: TRBV7-3; cdr3_aa: CASSTSGGAGYEQFF; cdr3_nt: TGTGCCAGCAGCACCAGCGGGGGGGCGGGCTATGAGCAGTTCTTC
j_call: TRBJ2-1; d_call: .; clone_size: .; v_call: TRBV6-5; cdr3_aa: CASKRAGSGDNEQFF; cdr3_nt: TGTGCCAGCAAGAGGGCCGGTAGCGGCGACAATGAGCAGTTCTTC
j_call: TRBJ2-4; d_call: TRBD1; clone_size: .; v_call: TRBV28; cdr3_aa: CASSQGQENIQYF; cdr3_nt: TGTGCCAGCAGCCAGGGACAGGAAAACATTCAGTACTTC
j_call: TRBJ1-6; d_call: .; clone_size: .; v_call: TRBV10-2; cdr3_aa: CASSDQGSYNSPLHF; cdr3_nt: TGCGCCAGCAGCGACCAGGGCTCCTATAATTCACCCCTCCACTTT
j_call: TRBJ1-3; d_call: .; clone_size: .; v_call: TRBV12-3/TRBV12-4; cdr3_aa: CASILGGGNTIYF; cdr3_nt: TGTGCCAGCATACTTGGGGGCGGAAACACCATATATTTT
j_call: TRBJ1-1; d_call: .; clone_size: .; v_call: TRBV18; cdr3_aa: CASLKVENTEAFF; cdr3_nt: TGTGCCAGCTTAAAAGTAGAGAACACTGAAGCTTTCTTT
j_call: TRBJ2-1; d_call: .; clone_size: .; v_call: TRBV12-1; cdr3_aa: CASGTQPASGYNEQFF; cdr3_nt: TGTGCCAGCGGGACCCAACCGGCTAGCGGTTACAATGAGCAGTTCTTC
j_call: TRBJ2-5; d_call: .; clone_size: .; v_call: TRBV4-1; cdr3_aa: CASSQGPDSLHF; cdr3_nt: TGCGCCAGCAGCCAAGGACCGGACAGCCTGCACTTC
j_call: TRBJ2-7; d_call: TRBD1; clone_size: .; v_call: TRBV9; cdr3_aa: CASSPQGSFSIEQYF; cdr3_nt: TGTGCCAGCAGCCCACAGGGGAGTTTTTCTATCGAGCAGTACTTC
j_call: TRBJ1-4; d_call: TRBD1; clone_size: .; v_call: TRBV7-9; cdr3_aa: CASSSRTGILFF; cdr3_nt: TGTGCCAGCAGCTCAAGGACAGGGATACTGTTTTTT
j_call: TRBJ1-6; d_call: TRBD1; clone_size: .; v_call: TRBV6-5; cdr3_aa: CASSYKGAITPLHF; cdr3_nt: TGTGCCAGCAGTTATAAGGGGGCGATTACACCCCTCCACTTT
j_call: TRBJ1-4; d_call: .; clone_size: .; v_call: TRBV11-2; cdr3_aa: CASSLGRPSGEKLFF; cdr3_nt: TGTGCCAGCAGCTTAGGCCGCCCGAGCGGTGAAAAACTGTTTTTT
j_call: TRBJ1-4; d_call: .; clone_size: .; v_call: TRBV18; cdr3_aa: CASSPGREKGLFF; cdr3_nt: TGTGCCAGCTCACCGGGACGGGAGAAGGGACTGTTTTTT
j_call: TRBJ1-1; d_call: .; clone_size: few; v_call: TRBV7-8; cdr3_aa: CASRPLVGFEAFF; cdr3_nt: TGTGCCAGCAGGCCCCTCGTGGGCTTTGAAGCTTTCTTT
j_call: TRBJ2-1; d_call: TRBD2; clone_size: .; v_call: TRBV20-1; cdr3_aa: CSASRTSGGHEQFF; cdr3_nt: TGCAGTGCTAGTAGGACTAGCGGGGGCCATGAGCAGTTCTTC
j_call: TRBJ1-2; d_call: .; clone_size: .; v_call: TRBV7-9; cdr3_aa: CASSPGTGVYGYTF; cdr3_nt: TGTGCCAGCAGCCCTGGTACAGGTGTCTATGGCTACACCTTC
j_call: TRBJ2-2; d_call: .; clone_size: .; v_call: TRBV5-1; cdr3_aa: CASSFYQDTGELFF; cdr3_nt: TGCGCCAGCAGCTTTTATCAGGACACCGGGGAGCTGTTTTTT
j_call: TRBJ2-1; d_call: .; clone_size: .; v_call: TRBV29-1; cdr3_aa: CSVLRGGGAYNEQFF; cdr3_nt: TGCAGCGTCCTCCGGGGCGGCGGGGCGTACAATGAGCAGTTCTTC
j_call: TRBJ2-1; d_call: .; clone_size: few; v_call: TRBV13; cdr3_aa: CASSLLDGSRHEQFF; cdr3_nt: TGTGCCAGCAGCTTACTGGACGGGAGTAGGCATGAGCAGTTCTTC
j_call: TRBJ2-7; d_call: TRBD2; clone_size: .; v_call: TRBV4-2; cdr3_aa: CASSQDLLAGGPYEQYF; cdr3_nt: TGTGCCAGCAGCCAAGACTTGCTAGCGGGAGGGCCCTACGAGCAGTACTTC
j_call: TRBJ1-2; d_call: .; clone_size: once; v_call: TRBV15; cdr3_aa: CATSRDQMGGNYGYTF; cdr3_nt: TGTGCCACCAGCAGAGATCAGATGGGCGGGAACTATGGCTACACCTTC
j_call: TRBJ2-1; d_call: TRBD2; clone_size: .; v_call: TRBV19; cdr3_aa: CASGISGGPYNEQFF; cdr3_nt: TGTGCCAGTGGGATTAGCGGGGGCCCCTACAATGAGCAGTTCTTC
j_call: TRBJ1-3; d_call: .; clone_size: .; v_call: TRBV15; cdr3_aa: CATSRDIARDGNTIYF; cdr3_nt: TGTGCCACCAGCAGAGATATTGCCAGGGATGGAAACACCATATATTTT
j_call: TRBJ2-3; d_call: .; clone_size: .; v_call: TRBV3-1/TRBV3-2; cdr3_aa: CASSPPGSLTDTQYF; cdr3_nt: TGTGCCAGCAGCCCTCCGGGGAGCCTCACAGATACGCAGTATTTT
j_call: TRBJ1-1; d_call: TRBD1; clone_size: .; v_call: TRBV2; cdr3_aa: CASTSGTGWEAFF; cdr3_nt: TGTGCCAGCACCTCAGGGACAGGGTGGGAAGCTTTCTTT
j_call: TRBJ1-1; d_call: .; clone_size: .; v_call: TRBV2; cdr3_aa: CASSTLMNTEAFF; cdr3_nt: TGTGCCAGCAGTACTCTCATGAACACTGAAGCTTTCTTT